Sequencing of this T cell receptor (beta chain) was carried out in a study of blood T cell repertoires in COVID-19. Across the whole study: Donors in the United States, Italy and Spain gave samples during acute or convalescent COVID-19. PBMCs, B-cell-depleted T cells, or T cells were the source of the cDNA or gDNA that made up the material.

CDR3 length: 15 residues. Trimming removed 3 bases from V and 1 base from J, with 13 bases in between. Germline V gene lookup returns CDR1 SGHRS and CDR2 YFSETQ. Original processing notes: How many nucleated cells were present was estimated from reference gene primer amplification. Produced via immunoSEQ multiplex PCR; TCRdb's table is partial and in-frame only. V and J calls and clone size follow that table, whereas D and trimming were derived from the DNA. The profile shows 150,000 to 200,000 clones, approximately 88% of them singletons. The chain employs TRBV5-1 and TRBJ1-1, with a tentative D call TRBD1 (6 bases). The clonotype comes from a man in his 60s with acute or convalescent COVID-19. Material: peripheral blood. CDR3 loop: CASSWGTGKNTEAFF. CDR3 DNA: TGCGCCAGCAGCTGGGGAACAGGGAAGAACACTGAAGCTTTCTTT.